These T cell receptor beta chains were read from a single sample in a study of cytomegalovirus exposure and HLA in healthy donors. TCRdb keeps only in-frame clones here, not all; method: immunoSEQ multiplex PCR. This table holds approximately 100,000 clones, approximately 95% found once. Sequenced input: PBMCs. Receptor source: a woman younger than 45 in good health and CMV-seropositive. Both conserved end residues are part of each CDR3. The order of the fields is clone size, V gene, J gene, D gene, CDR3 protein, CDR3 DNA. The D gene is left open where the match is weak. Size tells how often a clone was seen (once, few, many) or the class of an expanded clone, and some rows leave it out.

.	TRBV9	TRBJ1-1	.	CASSVGSVNTEAFF	TGTGCCAGCAGCGTAGGGTCGGTGAACACTGAAGCTTTCTTT
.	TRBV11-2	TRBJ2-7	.	CASSYRLSSVGHEQYF	TGTGCCAGCAGCTACCGCCTCTCTAGCGTAGGACACGAGCAGTACTTC
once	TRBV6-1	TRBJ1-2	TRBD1	CASSDLLGARTGDYGYTF	TGTGCCAGCAGTGACTTATTGGGGGCGAGAACAGGGGACTATGGCTACACCTTC
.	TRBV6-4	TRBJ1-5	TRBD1	CASSDSEQGGWQPQHF	TGTGCCAGCAGTGACTCCGAACAGGGGGGATGGCAGCCCCAGCATTTT
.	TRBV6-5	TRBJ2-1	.	CASSYSRGPNEQFF	TGTGCCAGCAGTTACTCCCGAGGGCCAAATGAGCAGTTCTTC
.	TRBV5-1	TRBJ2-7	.	CASSLGPVGEIYEQYF	TGCGCCAGCAGCTTGGGTCCAGTGGGAGAAATTTACGAGCAGTACTTC
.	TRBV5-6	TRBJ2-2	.	CASSLGGRLGTGELFF	TGTGCCAGCAGCTTGGGGGGCCGGTTAGGCACCGGGGAGCTGTTTTTT
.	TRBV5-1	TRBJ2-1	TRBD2	CASSLSGSSYNEQFF	TGCGCCAGCAGCTTGAGCGGGAGCTCCTACAATGAGCAGTTCTTC
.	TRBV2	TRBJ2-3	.	CASSDAGAPSPDTQYF	TGTGCCAGCAGTGACGCAGGCGCCCCCTCTCCAGATACGCAGTATTTT
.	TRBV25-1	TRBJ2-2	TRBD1	CASSDHRGSYTGELFF	TGTGCCAGCAGTGATCACAGGGGGAGCTACACCGGGGAGCTGTTTTTT
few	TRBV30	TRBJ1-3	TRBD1	CAWSVQGGAGNTIYF	TGTGCCTGGAGTGTACAAGGGGGCGCTGGAAACACCATATATTTT
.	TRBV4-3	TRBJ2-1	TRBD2	CASSPGLALYNEQFF	TGCGCCAGCAGCCCGGGACTAGCGCTATACAATGAGCAGTTCTTC
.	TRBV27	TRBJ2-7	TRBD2	CASSLFGGRAAEQYF	TGTGCCAGCAGTTTATTCGGCGGGAGGGCTGCCGAGCAGTACTTC
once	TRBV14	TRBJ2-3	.	CASNPLSSTDTQYF	TGTGCCAGCAACCCGCTAAGTAGCACAGATACGCAGTATTTT
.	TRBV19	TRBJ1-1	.	CASSFPGPEAFF	TGTGCCAGTAGTTTCCCAGGGCCCGAAGCTTTCTTT
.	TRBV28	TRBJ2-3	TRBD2	CASSPLAGALFPTLMYF	TGTGCCAGCAGTCCACTAGCGGGAGCACTCTTCCCGACTTTGATGTATTTT
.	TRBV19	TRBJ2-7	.	CASSKDDRSTYEQYF	TGTGCCAGTAGTAAAGATGACAGGTCAACCTACGAGCAGTACTTC
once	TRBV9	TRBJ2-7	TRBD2	CASSVTGTTGDEQYF	TGTGCCAGCAGCGTGACGGGGACTACAGGCGACGAGCAGTACTTC
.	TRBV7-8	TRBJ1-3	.	CASSLGRRATPGNTIYF	TGTGCCAGCAGCTTAGGGAGGCGGGCAACCCCTGGAAACACCATATATTTT
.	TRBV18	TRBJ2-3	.	CASSPTHGTGTKSTDTQYF	TGTGCCAGCTCACCTACCCACGGGACCGGGACAAAAAGCACAGATACGCAGTATTTT
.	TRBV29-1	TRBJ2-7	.	CSARRADEQYF	TGCAGCGCTCGGAGGGCAGACGAGCAGTACTTC
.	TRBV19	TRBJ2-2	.	CASSIQGYTGELFF	TGTGCCAGTAGTATACAGGGATACACCGGGGAGCTGTTTTTT
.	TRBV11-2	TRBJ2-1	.	CASSLGGDGREQFF	TGTGCCAGCAGCTTAGGGGGGGACGGAAGGGAGCAGTTCTTC
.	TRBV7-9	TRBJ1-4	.	CASSKRIIEKLFF	TGTGCCAGCAGTAAGAGGATTATTGAAAAACTGTTTTTT
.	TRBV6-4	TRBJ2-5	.	CASRGSTLASETQYF	TGTGCCAGCAGAGGATCGACACTAGCCAGCGAGACCCAGTACTTC
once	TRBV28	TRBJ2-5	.	CASRAGETQYF	TGTGCCAGCAGAGCCGGTGAGACCCAGTACTTC
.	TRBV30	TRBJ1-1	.	CAWSVGVSGEAFF	TGTGCCTGGAGTGTAGGGGTCTCGGGTGAAGCTTTCTTT
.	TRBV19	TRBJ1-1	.	CASSPWSSGNTEAFF	TGTGCCAGTAGTCCCTGGTCCTCGGGGAACACTGAAGCTTTCTTT
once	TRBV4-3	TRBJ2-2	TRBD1	CASSQGQGRGTGELFF	TGCGCCAGCAGCCAAGGACAGGGGCGAGGCACCGGGGAGCTGTTTTTT
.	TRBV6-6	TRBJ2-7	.	CASSWQGLLEQYF	TGTGCCAGCAGTTGGCAGGGTCTTCTCGAGCAGTACTTC
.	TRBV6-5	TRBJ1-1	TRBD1	CASRYRGRGTEAFF	TGTGCCAGCAGGTACAGGGGGCGTGGAACTGAAGCTTTCTTT
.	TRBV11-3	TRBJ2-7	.	CASSLTRGSEQYF	TGTGCCAGCAGCTTAACCAGGGGTAGCGAGCAGTACTTC
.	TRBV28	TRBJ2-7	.	CASRTGAGEHYEQYF	TGTGCCAGCAGGACAGGGGCGGGAGAACACTACGAGCAGTACTTC
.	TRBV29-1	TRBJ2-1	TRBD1	CSVDVTGVYNEQFF	TGCAGCGTTGATGTGACAGGGGTCTACAATGAGCAGTTCTTC
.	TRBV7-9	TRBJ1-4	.	CASSLAGHSREGEKLFF	TGTGCCAGCAGCTTAGCGGGTCACTCCAGGGAGGGTGAAAAACTGTTTTTT
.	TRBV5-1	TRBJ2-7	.	CASSNDPSSYEQYF	TGCGCCAGCAGCAATGATCCGAGCTCCTACGAGCAGTACTTC
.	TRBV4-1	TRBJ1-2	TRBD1	CASSHQGQGNYGYTF	TGCGCCAGCAGCCACCAAGGACAGGGCAACTATGGCTACACCTTC
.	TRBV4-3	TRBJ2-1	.	CASSQDSRTVYNEQFF	TGCGCCAGCAGCCAAGATTCCCGGACTGTCTACAATGAGCAGTTCTTC
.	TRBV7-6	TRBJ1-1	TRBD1	CASSLGQGGSTEAFF	TGTGCCAGCAGCTTAGGACAGGGGGGGAGCACTGAAGCTTTCTTT